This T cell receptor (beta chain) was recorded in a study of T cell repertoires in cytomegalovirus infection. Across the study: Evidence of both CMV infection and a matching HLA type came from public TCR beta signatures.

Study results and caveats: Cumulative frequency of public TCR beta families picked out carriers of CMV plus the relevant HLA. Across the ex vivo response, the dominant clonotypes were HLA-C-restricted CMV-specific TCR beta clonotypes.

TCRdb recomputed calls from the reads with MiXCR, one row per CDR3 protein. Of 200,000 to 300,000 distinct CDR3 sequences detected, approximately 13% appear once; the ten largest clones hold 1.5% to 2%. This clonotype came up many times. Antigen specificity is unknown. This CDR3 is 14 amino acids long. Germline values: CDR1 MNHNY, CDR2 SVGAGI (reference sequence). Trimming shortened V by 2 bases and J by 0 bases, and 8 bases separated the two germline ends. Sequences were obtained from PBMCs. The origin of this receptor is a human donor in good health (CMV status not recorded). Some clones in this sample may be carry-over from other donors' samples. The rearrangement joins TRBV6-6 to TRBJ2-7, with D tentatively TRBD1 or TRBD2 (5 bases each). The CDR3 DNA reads TGTGCCAGCAGTTACGAGGGGACCTCCTACGAGCAGTACTTC. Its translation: CASSYEGTSYEQYF.